This TCR beta chain was profiled in a study of HIV-infected children after antiretroviral therapy interruption. The wider study: Interruption group median age about 9.8 years; continuous group 7 to 8 years.

CDR1 and CDR2 from the germline V gene are MDHEN and SYDVKM. There are 16 residues in the CDR3. Unmatched junction bases numbered 12, after V lost 5 bases and J lost 6 bases. This clonotype was found many times. Its antigen is currently unknown. A 3' RACE protocol on RNA, with unique molecular identifiers, produced the TCR library. From the 3' RACE reads, TCRdb called clonotypes with MiXCR, one entry per CDR3 protein. The table records tens of thousands of distinct CDR3 sequences, approximately 4% of them present only once. General observations from the study: Minor non-naive CD45RA+ populations, like EMRA or stem memory, might contaminate naive sorts. The Gini coefficient of naive CD4+ repertoires rose, returning to baseline by 3 years. After treatment interruption started, naive CD4+ CDR3 overlap across time points dropped.

Treatment: PENTA 11 planned treatment interruption arm or continuous ART arm. V usage is TRBV28 and J usage is TRBJ1-2; TRBD1 matches at 10 bases. Sample: CD45RA+ CD4+ T cells from PBMCs, pooled from several time points, taken from a donor given antiretroviral therapy, either interrupted or continuous. Subset of the sample: naive CD4+ CD45RA+ CD45RO- T cells. The TCR sequence derives from a pool of human donors with HIV. The DNA of the CDR3 is TGTGCCAGCAGTCCCCACTCGGGACAGGGGCAGCATGGCTACACCTTC. Residues: CASSPHSGQGQHGYTF.